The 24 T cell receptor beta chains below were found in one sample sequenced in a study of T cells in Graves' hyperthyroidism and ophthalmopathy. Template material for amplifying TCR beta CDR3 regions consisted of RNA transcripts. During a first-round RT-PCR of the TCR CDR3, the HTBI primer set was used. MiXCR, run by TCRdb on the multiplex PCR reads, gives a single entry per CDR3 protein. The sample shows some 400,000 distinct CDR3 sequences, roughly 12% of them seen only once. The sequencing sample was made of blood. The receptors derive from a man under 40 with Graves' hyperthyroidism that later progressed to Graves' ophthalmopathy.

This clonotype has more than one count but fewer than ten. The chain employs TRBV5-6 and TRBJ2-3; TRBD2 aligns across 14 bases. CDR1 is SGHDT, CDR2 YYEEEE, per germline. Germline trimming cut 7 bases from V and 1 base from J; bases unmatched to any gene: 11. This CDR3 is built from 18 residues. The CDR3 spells CASGLGLAGGRGTDTQYF. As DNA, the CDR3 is TGTGCCAGCGGACTCGGACTAGCGGGGGGCCGCGGCACAGATACGCAGTATTTT.

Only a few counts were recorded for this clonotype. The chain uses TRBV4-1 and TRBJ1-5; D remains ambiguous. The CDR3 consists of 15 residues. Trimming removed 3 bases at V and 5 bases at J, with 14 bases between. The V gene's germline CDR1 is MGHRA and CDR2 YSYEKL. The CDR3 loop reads CASSQTTTRDQPQHF. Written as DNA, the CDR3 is TGCGCCAGCAGCCAGACAACGACTAGGGATCAGCCCCAGCATTTT.

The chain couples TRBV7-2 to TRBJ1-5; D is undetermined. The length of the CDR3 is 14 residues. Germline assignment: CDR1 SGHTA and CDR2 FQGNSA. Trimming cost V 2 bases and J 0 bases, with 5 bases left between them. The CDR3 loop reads CASSLTYSNQPQHF. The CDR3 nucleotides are TGTGCCAGCAGCTTAACTTATAGCAATCAGCCCCAGCATTTT.

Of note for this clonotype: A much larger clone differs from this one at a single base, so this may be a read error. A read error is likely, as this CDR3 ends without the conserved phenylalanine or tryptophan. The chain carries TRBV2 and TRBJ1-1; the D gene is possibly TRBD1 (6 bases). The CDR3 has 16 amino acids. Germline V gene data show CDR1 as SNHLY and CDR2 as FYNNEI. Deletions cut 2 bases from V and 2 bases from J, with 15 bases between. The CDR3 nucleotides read TGTGCCAGCAGTGAATCGGCAGGGGAGTATAACACTGAAGCTTTCATT. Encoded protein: CASSESAGEYNTEAFI.

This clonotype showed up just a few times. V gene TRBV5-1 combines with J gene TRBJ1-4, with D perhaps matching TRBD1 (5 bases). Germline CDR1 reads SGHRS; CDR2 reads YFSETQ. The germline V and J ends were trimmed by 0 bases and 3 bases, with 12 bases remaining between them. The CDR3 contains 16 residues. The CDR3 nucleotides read TGCGCCAGCAGCTTGGGGATACAACAGGCTAATGAAAAACTGTTTTTT. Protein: CASSLGIQQANEKLFF.

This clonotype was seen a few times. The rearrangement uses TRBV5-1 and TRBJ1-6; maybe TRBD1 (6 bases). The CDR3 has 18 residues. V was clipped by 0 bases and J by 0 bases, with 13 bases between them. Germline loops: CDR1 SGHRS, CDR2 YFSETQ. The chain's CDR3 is CASSLDLRGNSYNSPLHF. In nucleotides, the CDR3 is TGCGCCAGCAGCTTGGACCTCAGGGGCAACTCCTATAATTCACCCCTCCACTTT.

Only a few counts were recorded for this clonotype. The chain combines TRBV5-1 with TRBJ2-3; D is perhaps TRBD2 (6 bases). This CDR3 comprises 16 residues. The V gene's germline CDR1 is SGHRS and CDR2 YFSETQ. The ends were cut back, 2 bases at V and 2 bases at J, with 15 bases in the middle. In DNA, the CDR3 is TGCGCCAGCAGCTTCGATTCTAGCGCCTCCACAGATACGCAGTATTTT. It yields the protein CASSFDSSASTDTQYF.

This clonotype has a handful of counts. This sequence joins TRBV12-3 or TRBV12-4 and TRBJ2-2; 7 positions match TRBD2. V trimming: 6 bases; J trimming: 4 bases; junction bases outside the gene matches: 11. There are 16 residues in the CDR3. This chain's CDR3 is CASSPIGLVSTGELFF. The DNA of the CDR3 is TGTGCCAGCAGCCCGATAGGACTAGTGAGCACCGGGGAGCTGTTTTTT.

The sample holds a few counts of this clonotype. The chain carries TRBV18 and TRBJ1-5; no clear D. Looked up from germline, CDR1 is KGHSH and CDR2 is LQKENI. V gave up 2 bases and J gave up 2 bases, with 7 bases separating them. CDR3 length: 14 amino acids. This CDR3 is CASSPYSGNQPQHF. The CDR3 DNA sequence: TGTGCCAGCTCACCATATTCTGGCAATCAGCCCCAGCATTTT.

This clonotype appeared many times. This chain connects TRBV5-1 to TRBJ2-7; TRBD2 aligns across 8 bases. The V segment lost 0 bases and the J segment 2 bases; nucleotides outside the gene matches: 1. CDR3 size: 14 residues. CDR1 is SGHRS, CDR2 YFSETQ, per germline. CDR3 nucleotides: TGCGCCAGCAGCTTGGAGCGGGGGCCCTACGAGCAGTACTTC. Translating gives CASSLERGPYEQYF.

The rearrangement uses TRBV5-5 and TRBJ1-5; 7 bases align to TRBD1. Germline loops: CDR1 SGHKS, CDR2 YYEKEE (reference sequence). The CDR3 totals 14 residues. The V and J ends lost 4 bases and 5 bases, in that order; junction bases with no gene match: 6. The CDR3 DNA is TGTGCCAGCAGCCAAGGGACAGACTATCAGCCCCAGCATTTT. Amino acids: CASSQGTDYQPQHF.

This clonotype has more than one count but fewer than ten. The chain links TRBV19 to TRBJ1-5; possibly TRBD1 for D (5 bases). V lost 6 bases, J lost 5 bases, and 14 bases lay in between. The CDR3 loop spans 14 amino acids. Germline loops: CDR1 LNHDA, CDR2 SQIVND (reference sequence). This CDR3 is CASSLGVGDQPQHF. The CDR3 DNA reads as TGTGCCAGTAGCCTGGGAGTGGGGGATCAGCCCCAGCATTTT.

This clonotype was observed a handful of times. CDR3 loop: CSASTGDKGYTEAFF. In nucleotides, the CDR3 is TGCAGTGCTAGCACAGGAGATAAGGGCTACACTGAAGCTTTCTTT. V and J are TRBV20-1 and TRBJ1-1, with D perhaps matching TRBD1 (5 bases). Per germline, CDR1 DFQATT and CDR2 SNEGSKA (reference sequence). The V end was cut by 3 bases, the J end by 3 bases, with 17 bases between. The CDR3 contains 15 residues.

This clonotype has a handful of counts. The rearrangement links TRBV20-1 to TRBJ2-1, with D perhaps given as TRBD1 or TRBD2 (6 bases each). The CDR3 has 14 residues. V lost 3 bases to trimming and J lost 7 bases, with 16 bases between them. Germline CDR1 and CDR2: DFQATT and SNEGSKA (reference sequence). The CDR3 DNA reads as TGCAGTGCTAGCGGGGGCCCCTCTAGGAATGAGCAGTTCTTC. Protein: CSASGGPSRNEQFF.

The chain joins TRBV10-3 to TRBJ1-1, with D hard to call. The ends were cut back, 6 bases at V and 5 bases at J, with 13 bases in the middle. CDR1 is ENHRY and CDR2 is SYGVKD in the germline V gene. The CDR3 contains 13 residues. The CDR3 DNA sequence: TGTGCCATCAGAGGGTGGGGATATACTGAAGCTTTCTTT. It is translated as CAIRGWGYTEAFF.

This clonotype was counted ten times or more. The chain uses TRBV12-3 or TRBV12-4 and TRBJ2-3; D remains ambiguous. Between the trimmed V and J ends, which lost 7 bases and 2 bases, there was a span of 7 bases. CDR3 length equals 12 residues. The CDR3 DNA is TGTGCCAGCACCCCCTCCACAGATACGCAGTATTTT. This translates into CASTPSTDTQYF.

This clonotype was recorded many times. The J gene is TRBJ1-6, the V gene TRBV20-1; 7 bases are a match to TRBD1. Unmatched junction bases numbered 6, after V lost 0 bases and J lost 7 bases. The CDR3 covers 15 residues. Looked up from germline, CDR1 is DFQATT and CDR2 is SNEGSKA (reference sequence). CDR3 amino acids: CSARDPRQGNSPLHF. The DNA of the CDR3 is TGCAGTGCTAGAGATCCTCGACAGGGCAATTCACCCCTCCACTTT.

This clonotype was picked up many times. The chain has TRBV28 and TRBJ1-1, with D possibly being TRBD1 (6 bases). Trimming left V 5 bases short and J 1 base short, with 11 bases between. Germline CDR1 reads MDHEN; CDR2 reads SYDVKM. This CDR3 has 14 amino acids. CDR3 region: CASSEGGANTEAFF. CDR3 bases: TGTGCCAGCAGTGAAGGGGGAGCGAACACTGAAGCTTTCTTT. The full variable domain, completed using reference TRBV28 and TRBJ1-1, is DVKVTQSSRYLVKRTGEKVFLECVQDMDHENMFWYRQDPGLGLRLIYFSYDVKMKEKGDIPEGYSVSREKKERFSLILESASTNQTSMYLCASSEGGANTEAFFGQGTRLTVV.

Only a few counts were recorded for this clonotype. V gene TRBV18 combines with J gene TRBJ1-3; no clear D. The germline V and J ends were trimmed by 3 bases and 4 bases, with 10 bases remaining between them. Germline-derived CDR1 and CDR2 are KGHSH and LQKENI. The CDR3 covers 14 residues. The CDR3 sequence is CASSPAGQGNTIYF. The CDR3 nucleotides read TGTGCCAGCTCACCGGCGGGCCAAGGAAACACCATATATTTT. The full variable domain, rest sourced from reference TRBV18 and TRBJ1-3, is NAGVMQNPRHLVRRRGQEARLRCSPMKGHSHVYWYRQLPEEGLKFMVYLQKENIIDESGMPKERFSAEFPKEGPSILRIQQVVRGDSAAYFCASSPAGQGNTIYFGEGSWLTVV.

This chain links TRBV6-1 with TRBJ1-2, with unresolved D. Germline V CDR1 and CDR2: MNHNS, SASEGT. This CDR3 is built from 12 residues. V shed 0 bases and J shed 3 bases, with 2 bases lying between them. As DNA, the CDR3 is TGTGCCAGCAGTGAAGCTGACTATGGCTACACCTTC. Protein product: CASSEADYGYTF.

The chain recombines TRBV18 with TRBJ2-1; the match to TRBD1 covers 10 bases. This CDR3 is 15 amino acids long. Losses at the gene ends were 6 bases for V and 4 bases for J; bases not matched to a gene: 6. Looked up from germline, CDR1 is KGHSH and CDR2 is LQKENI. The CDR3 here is CASSFGQGDYNEQFF. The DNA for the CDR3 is TGTGCCAGCTCCTTCGGACAGGGGGATTACAATGAGCAGTTCTTC.

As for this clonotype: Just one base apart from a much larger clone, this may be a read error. The chain's CDR3 is CARSLGRGFPNQPQHF. The CDR3 DNA sequence: TGTGCCAGAAGCTTAGGGAGAGGATTCCCCAATCAGCCCCAGCATTTT. The gene calls are TRBV11-2 and TRBJ1-5, with D unresolved. Germline CDR1 and CDR2: SGHAT and FQNNGV. The CDR3 totals 16 residues. The full variable domain, with the rest looked up from reference TRBV11-2 and TRBJ1-5, is EAGVAQSPRYKIIEKRQSVAFWCNPISGHATLYWYQQILGQGPKLLIQFQNNGVVDDSQLPKDRFSAERLKGVDSTLKIQPAKLEDSAVYLCARSLGRGFPNQPQHFGDGTRLSIL.

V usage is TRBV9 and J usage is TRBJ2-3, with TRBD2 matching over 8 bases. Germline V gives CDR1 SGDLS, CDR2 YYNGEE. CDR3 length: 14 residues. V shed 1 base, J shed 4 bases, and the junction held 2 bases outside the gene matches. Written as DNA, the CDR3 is TGTGCCAGCAGCGTAAAAGCGGGGGCAGATACGCAGTATTTT. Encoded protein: CASSVKAGADTQYF.

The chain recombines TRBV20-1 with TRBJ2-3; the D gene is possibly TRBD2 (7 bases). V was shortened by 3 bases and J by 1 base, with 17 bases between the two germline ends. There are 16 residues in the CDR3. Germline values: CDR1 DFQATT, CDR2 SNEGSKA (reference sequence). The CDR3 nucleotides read TGCAGTGCTAGTGACAGATGGGGGGGCGGCACAGATACGCAGTATTTT. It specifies CSASDRWGGGTDTQYF.